This TCR beta chain was sequenced for a study of blood T cell repertoires in COVID-19. Across the study: From the United States, Italy and Spain came samples of acute and convalescent COVID-19. Nucleic acid was either cDNA or gDNA, and it came from T cells, B-cell-depleted T cells, or PBMCs.

The data were produced by immunoSEQ multiplex PCR, yet TCRdb's version contains in-frame clones alone and is incomplete. The repertoire holds 310,000 or so clones, with about 88% as singletons. The CDR3 sequence is 13 residues long. CDR1 and CDR2 from the germline V gene are SGHDT and YYEEEE. The V segment lost 5 bases and the J segment 8 bases; nucleotides outside the gene matches: 2. The receptor comes from a man aged 65 to 85 with acute or convalescent COVID-19. The chain recombines TRBV5-6 with TRBJ1-6, with 9 nucleotides matching TRBD1. Sequencing used peripheral blood. The CDR3 here is CASSRDRDSPLHF. In nucleotides, the CDR3 is TGTGCCAGCAGTAGGGACAGGGATTCACCCCTCCACTTT.